Below are 5 T cell receptor beta chains sequenced from a single sample in a study of T cell changes during pregnancy in multiple sclerosis. Method: immunoSEQ multiplex PCR; TCRdb's copy keeps in-frame clones and lacks some. The sample yields 45,000 to 55,000 clones, 80% to 90% seen once. Source: peripheral blood, taken in the first trimester of pregnancy. The receptors were sampled from a female donor with multiple sclerosis, enrolled in a pregnancy study.

The J gene is TRBJ2-7, the V gene TRBV29-1; D remains unclear. The germline CDR1 and CDR2 sequences are SQVTM and ANQGSEA. The CDR3 is 13 residues long. V lost 4 bases, J lost 0 bases, and 10 bases lay in between. CDR3 protein: CSVVLPGSYEQYF. In DNA form, the CDR3 reads TGCAGCGTTGTTCTACCAGGCTCCTACGAGCAGTACTTC.

This chain joins TRBV10-2 and TRBJ1-6; D ambiguous. CDR1 is WSHSY and CDR2 is SAAADI in the germline V gene. V lost 7 bases and J lost 8, with 9 bases in between. The CDR3 runs to 12 residues. The CDR3, as DNA: TGCGCCAGCACCGGCGGGGATTCACCCCTCCACTTT. Translation: CASTGGDSPLHF.

The chain is built from TRBV5-1 and TRBJ2-7; no clear D gene. The CDR3 runs to 14 residues. Germline V gives CDR1 SGHRS, CDR2 YFSETQ. Trimming shortened V by 0 bases and J by 3 bases, and 10 bases separated the two germline ends. CDR3 loop: CASSLAAVLYEQYF. The CDR3 coding sequence is TGCGCCAGCAGCTTGGCCGCAGTGCTCTACGAGCAGTACTTC.

This rearrangement joins TRBV5-4 to TRBJ2-7; D may be TRBD1 (6 bases). Trimming shortened V by 1 base and J by 6 bases, and 14 bases separated the two germline ends. The V gene's germline CDR1 is SGHNT and CDR2 YYREEE (reference sequence). The CDR3 length is 14 residues. Here the CDR3 DNA reads TGTGCCAGCAGCTTGTGGGAACAGGGAATCGAGCAGTACTTC. This encodes CASSLWEQGIEQYF.

This rearrangement joins TRBV5-4 to TRBJ2-1; D uncertain. V was cut by 1 base and J by 7 bases, with 12 bases left in between. This CDR3 has 14 residues. Germline CDR1 is SGHNT and CDR2 is YYREEE (reference sequence). DNA for the CDR3: TGTGCCAGCAGCTTGTCTTCGGGTCAGAATGAGCAGTTCTTC. Protein product: CASSLSSGQNEQFF.